The clone carrying this TCR beta chain has at least ten counts. Its specificity is unknown. These data belong to a study of T cell repertoires in cytomegalovirus infection. Study outcomes and limitations: Individuals carrying CMV plus the relevant HLA were identified by cumulative frequency of public TCR beta families.

This CDR3 has 14 amino acids. The V end lost 7 bases, the J end lost 5 bases, and 17 bases lay between the germline ends. CDR1 is MDHEN and CDR2 is SYDVKM in the germline V gene. TCRdb fed the reads into MiXCR, producing one record per CDR3 protein. Here the sample spans approximately 290,000 distinct CDR3 sequences, roughly 24% being singletons. The sequence derives from a human donor in good health (CMV status not recorded). Some clones in this sample may be carry-over from other donors' samples. The gene calls are TRBV28 and TRBJ2-5, with a tentative D call TRBD2 (6 bases). The sequencing sample was made of PBMCs. CDR3 sequence (DNA): TGTGCCAGCACCCTGGGGCAGGGAGGCGAGACCCAGTACTTC. Protein product: CASTLGQGGETQYF.